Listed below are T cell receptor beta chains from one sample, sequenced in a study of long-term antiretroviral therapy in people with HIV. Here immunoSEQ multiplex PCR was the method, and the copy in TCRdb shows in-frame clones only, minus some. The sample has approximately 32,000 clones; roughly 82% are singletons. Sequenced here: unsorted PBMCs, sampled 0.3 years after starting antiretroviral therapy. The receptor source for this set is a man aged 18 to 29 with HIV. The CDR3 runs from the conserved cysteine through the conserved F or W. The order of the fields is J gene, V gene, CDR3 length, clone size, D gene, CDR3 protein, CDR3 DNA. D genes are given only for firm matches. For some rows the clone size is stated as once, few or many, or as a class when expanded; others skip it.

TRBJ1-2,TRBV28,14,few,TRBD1,CASSYGTANYGYTF,TGTGCCAGCAGTTACGGGACAGCTAACTATGGCTACACCTTC
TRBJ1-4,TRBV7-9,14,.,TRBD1,CASSPGTGQEKLFF,TGTGCCAGCAGCCCCGGGACAGGGCAAGAAAAACTGTTTTTT
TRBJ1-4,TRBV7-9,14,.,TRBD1,CASFGTGGNEKLFF,TGTGCCAGCTTCGGGACAGGGGGTAATGAAAAACTGTTTTTT
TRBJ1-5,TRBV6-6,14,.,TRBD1,CASRGQGGGQPQHF,TGTGCCAGCAGGGGACAGGGGGGGGGTCAGCCCCAGCATTTT
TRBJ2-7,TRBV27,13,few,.,CASSYDGSYEQYF,TGTGCCAGCAGTTACGACGGCTCCTACGAGCAGTACTTC
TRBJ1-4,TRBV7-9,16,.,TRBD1,CASSFFGQALGEKLFF,TGTGCCAGCAGCTTCTTTGGACAGGCTCTTGGAGAAAAACTGTTTTTT
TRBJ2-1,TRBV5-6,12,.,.,CASSLGPNEQFF,TGTGCCAGCAGCTTGGGCCCTAATGAGCAGTTCTTC
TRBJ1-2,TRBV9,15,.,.,CASSDRRDVPYGYTF,TGTGCCAGCAGCGATCGTCGGGACGTCCCTTATGGCTACACCTTC
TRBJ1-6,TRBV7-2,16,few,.,CASRFHTSIVNSPLHF,TGTGCCAGCAGGTTCCACACGAGCATAGTTAATTCACCCCTCCACTTT
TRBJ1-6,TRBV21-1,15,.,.,CASSIMGQSISPLHF,TGTGCCAGCAGCATAATGGGACAGTCGATATCACCCCTCCACTTT
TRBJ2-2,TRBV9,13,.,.,CASSGYHTGELFF,TGTGCCAGCAGCGGATATCACACCGGGGAGCTGTTTTTT
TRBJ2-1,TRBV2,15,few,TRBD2,CAIERTSGSRDEQFF,TGTGCCATCGAAAGAACTAGCGGGAGTCGGGATGAGCAGTTCTTC
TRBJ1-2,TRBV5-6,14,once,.,CASGSLPGKNGYTF,TGTGCCAGCGGGAGTTTGCCAGGGAAAAATGGCTACACCTTC
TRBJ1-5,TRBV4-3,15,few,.,CASSQDTAVNQPQHF,TGCGCCAGCAGCCAAGATACGGCAGTCAATCAGCCCCAGCATTTT
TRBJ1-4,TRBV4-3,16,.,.,CASSQGRFATNEKLFF,TGCGCCAGCAGCCAGGGCCGCTTTGCAACTAATGAAAAACTGTTTTTT
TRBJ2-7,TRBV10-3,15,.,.,CAIKEGGMPRGEQYF,TGTGCCATCAAAGAAGGAGGGATGCCACGGGGCGAGCAGTACTTC
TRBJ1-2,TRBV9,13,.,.,CASSLESVHGYTF,TGTGCCAGCAGCTTGGAGTCCGTTCATGGCTACACCTTC
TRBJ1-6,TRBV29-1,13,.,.,CSVGYSSNSPLHF,TGCAGCGTTGGTTACAGTAGTAATTCACCCCTCCACTTT
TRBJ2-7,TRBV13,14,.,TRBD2,CASSPTSGSYEQYF,TGTGCCAGCAGCCCTACTAGCGGCTCCTACGAGCAGTACTTC
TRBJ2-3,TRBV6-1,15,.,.,CASTYGGSFSDTQYF,TGTGCCAGCACCTATGGGGGGTCGTTCTCAGATACGCAGTATTTT
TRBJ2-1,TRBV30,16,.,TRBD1,CAWSVGGQGPDNEQFF,TGTGCCTGGAGTGTAGGGGGACAGGGTCCAGACAATGAGCAGTTCTTC
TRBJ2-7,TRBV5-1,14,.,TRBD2,CASSLGTSGYEQYF,TGCGCCAGCAGCTTGGGGACTAGCGGCTACGAGCAGTACTTC
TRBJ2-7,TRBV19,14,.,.,CASSIKGDVDEQYF,TGTGCCAGTAGTATAAAAGGGGACGTGGACGAGCAGTACTTC
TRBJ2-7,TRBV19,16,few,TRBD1,CASSPLRGQGTVEQYF,TGTGCCAGTAGTCCCCTTCGAGGACAGGGGACGGTCGAGCAGTACTTC
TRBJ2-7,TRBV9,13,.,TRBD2,CASSVGDYYEQYF,TGTGCCAGCAGCGTAGGGGACTACTACGAGCAGTACTTC
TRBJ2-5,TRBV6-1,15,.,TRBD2,CASKGLAGNQETQYF,TGTGCCAGCAAGGGACTAGCGGGGAACCAAGAGACCCAGTACTTC
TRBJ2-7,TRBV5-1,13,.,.,CASSPRTMYEQYF,TGCGCCAGCAGCCCCCGGACCATGTACGAGCAGTACTTC
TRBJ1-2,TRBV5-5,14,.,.,CASSFAGGNYGYTF,TGTGCCAGCAGCTTCGCAGGTGGGAACTATGGCTACACCTTC
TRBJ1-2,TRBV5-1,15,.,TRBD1,CASSSQGGSDYGYTF,TGCGCCAGCAGCTCTCAGGGGGGATCCGACTATGGCTACACCTTC